This TCR beta chain stems from a study of human versus mouse CDR3 diversity and MHC coevolution (TCRdb year 2017). A note on the overall study: According to reports, the immunoSEQ assay detects one in 200,000 T cells and minimizes multiplex PCR amplification bias. The human cohort was made up of three healthy volunteer blood donors, who at collection were aged 30 to 40, 40 to 50 and 60 to 70, one donor in each range. Repertoires of human naive CD4 T cells were used as a reference for TCR selection on multiple MHC II alleles and were compared against human-TCR-locus transgenic mice carrying single MHC II. Valid reads per sample ranged from 0.6 x 10^7 to 1.6 x 10^7 across mouse and human samples.

The V end loses 6 bases and the J end loses 4 bases, and a stretch of 9 bases separates them. For CDR1 and CDR2, the germline V gene lists MNHEY and SVGAGI. The CDR3 goes from the cysteine to the phenylalanine over 12 residues. CDR3 DNA only is kept here, 36 bases in frame from base 1. Genomic DNA was extracted from the sorted cells using the QIAGEN blood and tissue kit and was quantified on a NanoDrop 1000. Using multiplex PCR of genomic DNA, the immunoSEQ platform deep sequenced and quantified the TCR alpha and beta chains. Per the authors' processing: Annotation of the TCR sequences relied on IMGT gene and region definitions. Out-of-frame rearrangements were used as a proxy for the preselection repertoire and compared with in-frame clonotypes. The iCHAO1 estimator supplied with the immunoSEQ platform was used to estimate repertoire size. A Gini index based on the Lorenz curve was applied to in-frame amino acid clonotypes to measure clonal inequality. The intersect function of the R package tcR was used to count shared clonotypes, and the Jaccard index was used to score similarity. V, J and V-J usage frequencies went into a principal component analysis run with the R prcomp function, with no normalization applied. TCRdb re-hosts the immuneACCESS table, in-frame sequences only. Its copies lack some clones; in the studies checked, an unresolved V gene accounts for under half of them, and the cause for the rest is not known. V and J calls and clone size are those listed in that table; D and trimming were worked out from the DNA. Here the sample has tens of thousands of clones; roughly 93% occur a single time. Of the sample, 15% to 20% is held by the ten largest clones.

Concerning this clone: The clone's antigen remains unknown. Base qualities were left out, and no much larger clone turns up one base away.

Fluorescence-activated cell sorting was used to isolate naive CD4 T cells, defined as CD45RO-negative and CD62L-positive, from PBMCs. Each donor gave roughly 53 ml of fresh peripheral blood, from which PBMCs were isolated by Ficoll density centrifugation. Cells were sorted on a FACSAria III instrument, and every sample had a purity above 90%. Here is what the overall study found, with its caveats: On average, humans had more CDR3 deletions and insertions than mice, indicating greater exonuclease and TdT activity. iCHAO1 estimates gave humans the largest TCR beta repertoire, about 1.6 million clonotypes, attributed likely to selection by multiple MHC II molecules. Repertoire diversity was not regarded as directly comparable between humans and mice because human T cells were selected on several MHC II alleles. Among all the groups compared, the lowest clonal inequality scores came from most of the three human donors.

In this chain, TRBV6-5 is recombined with TRBJ1-2; matching of 5 bases hints at TRBD1 as the D gene. The sequencing sample was made of naive CD4+ T cells from blood. The cell subset or site label here, explained by the study, means: CD45RO-negative CD62L-positive naive CD4 T cells. This receptor was identified in a person between 55 and 70 years old in good health. The nucleotide sequence is TGTGCCAGCAGCCGCCAGGGCTATGGCTACACCTTC. Its protein reads: CASSRQGYGYTF.